This is a list of T cell receptor beta chains from one sample in a study of response to subunit inactivated influenza vaccine. From the RT-PCR reads, TCRdb called clonotypes with MiXCR, one entry per CDR3 protein. The table includes 400,000 to 650,000 distinct CDR3 sequences, approximately 7.7% detected once. This specimen was PBMCs from blood, taken 23 to 25 months after vaccination. Every receptor here comes from a man aged 50 to 69 who received an inactivated influenza vaccine. CDR3s include the opening cysteine and the closing phenylalanine or tryptophan.

J gene	V gene	CDR3 length	CDR3 protein
TRBJ1-5	TRBV7-8	15	CASSFWTASNQPQHF
TRBJ1-6	TRBV20-1	14	CSADVGIINSPLHF
TRBJ2-5	TRBV30	13	CAWTGGPQETQYF
TRBJ2-7	TRBV20-1	12	CSAKTGGDEQYF
TRBJ2-2	TRBV6-2/TRBV6-3	19	CASSYSLAGVRRNTGELFF
TRBJ1-1	TRBV12-3/TRBV12-4	11	CASSLVGEAFF
TRBJ1-1	TRBV12-3/TRBV12-4	17	CASSWGTGRARNTEAFF
TRBJ2-1	TRBV27	17	CASSLLGGSSVYNEQFF
TRBJ2-1	TRBV7-9	14	CASGTVRSYNEQFF
TRBJ2-2	TRBV29-1	16	CSVELRAQGNTGELFF
TRBJ1-5	TRBV20-1	12	CSGGETNQPQHF
TRBJ2-5	TRBV5-5	17	CASSFWTARGLAGGKYF
TRBJ2-6	TRBV5-6	14	CASNINSGANVLTF
TRBJ2-7	TRBV11-2	15	CASSLGNSRTYEQYF
TRBJ2-1	TRBV12-3/TRBV12-4	15	CASSFASGSPNEQFF
TRBJ1-5	TRBV7-7	16	CASSLWGMGGCQPQHF
TRBJ2-1	TRBV7-9	13	CASHLRGNNEQFF
TRBJ2-2	TRBV6-5	15	CASSFQGGSTGELFF
TRBJ1-3	TRBV7-2	13	CASSPGLGNTIYF
TRBJ1-6	TRBV5-6	16	CASSWAYLGQDSPLHF
TRBJ2-7	TRBV7-6	16	CASSSWGTSGSYEQYF
TRBJ1-4	TRBV4-3	16	CASSQDRDSYNEKLFF
TRBJ2-3	TRBV7-2	15	CASSLNGGATDTQYF
TRBJ2-4	TRBV2	14	CASSRTGSEKIQYF
TRBJ2-5	TRBV19	13	CASGVTGAETQYF
TRBJ1-3	TRBV21-1	17	CASSKREDSSSGNTIYF
TRBJ2-4	TRBV12-3/TRBV12-4	12	CASSDPGTPQYF
TRBJ1-5	TRBV10-3	14	CAISERGFDQPQHF
TRBJ2-7	TRBV7-2	14	CASSLAWGQYEQYF
TRBJ2-5	TRBV20-1	16	CSARDPGRGGQETQYF
TRBJ2-7	TRBV4-2	13	CASSRVEGSEQYF
TRBJ2-3	TRBV18	13	CASSPDIGDTQYF
TRBJ2-7	TRBV27	16	CASSHIPPGQGYEQYF
TRBJ2-5	TRBV11-2	18	CASSNLGGLAGGQETQYF
TRBJ1-1	TRBV20-1	16	CSARDPRRKSHTEAFF
TRBJ2-7	TRBV11-2	14	CASRSYGAPYEQYF
TRBJ2-3	TRBV5-1	15	CASSLRGLRSDTQYF
TRBJ1-3	TRBV7-9	14	CASSDEGWSDTIYF
TRBJ1-2	TRBV6-1	17	CASSVNRVRGLGYGYTF
TRBJ1-2	TRBV7-2	14	CASNGGTGSVGYTF
TRBJ2-7	TRBV18	14	CASSQDGYSYEQYF
TRBJ2-6	TRBV24-1	18	CATDGTGPRSSGANVLTF
TRBJ2-7	TRBV28	13	CASSPTEGYEQYF
TRBJ2-6	TRBV27	13	CASAYSGANVLTF
TRBJ2-3	TRBV20-1	14	CSAISREITDTQYF
TRBJ1-6	TRBV5-1	15	CASSLQGADNSPLHF
TRBJ1-1	TRBV30	12	CAWSLAYTEAFF
TRBJ2-7	TRBV20-1	14	CSARRDGTLYEQYF
TRBJ1-2	TRBV6-6	13	CASSYRTGVGYTF
TRBJ1-5	TRBV15	16	CATSRDAANRDQPQHF
TRBJ2-2	TRBV9	16	CASSVRAGAPTGELFF
TRBJ2-7	TRBV14	13	CASSPMTNYEQYF
TRBJ2-7	TRBV5-1	15	CASSLSGTGTYEQYF
TRBJ2-5	TRBV18	16	CASSLGLAETRETQYF
TRBJ2-5	TRBV20-1	13	CSATYGVVETQYF
TRBJ2-1	TRBV7-2	14	CASSLVSRVNEQFF
TRBJ2-2	TRBV6-1	15	CASRVSRSNTGELFF
TRBJ2-7	TRBV25-1	13	CASSDTAAYEQYF
TRBJ1-2	TRBV18	13	CASSGQGSHGYTF